Below are 16 T cell receptor beta chains sequenced from a single sample in a study of PD-1 blockade in classical Hodgkin lymphoma. Repertoires were generated with immunoSEQ multiplex PCR, while TCRdb's copy carries only in-frame clones and drops some. The repertoire includes tens of thousands of clones, around 80% of them detected once, and about 39% sits in the top ten. Time point specified: cycle 4 day 1 (C4D1), after less than 7 weeks of nivolumab. Each and every patient relapsed after autologous stem cell transplantation, and patients got differing brentuximab vedotin exposure. The sample in question was peripheral blood mononuclear cells (PBMCs), obtained before the fourth cycle of nivolumab. These TCRs come from a human donor with classical Hodgkin lymphoma.

The count of this clone is one. The chain recombines TRBV30 with TRBJ2-2, with 12 bases fitting TRBD1. This CDR3 is built from 15 residues. Germline V gene sequence: CDR1 GTSNPN, CDR2 SVGIG (reference sequence). Unmatched junction bases numbered 3, after V lost 1 base and J lost 6 bases. As DNA, the CDR3 is TGTGCCTGGAGTGGGGACAGGGGGCTGTCCGGGGAGCTGTTTTTT. Translating gives CAWSGDRGLSGELFF. The full variable domain, in which reference TRBV30 and TRBJ2-2 provide the parts outside the CDR3, is SQTIHQWPATLVQPVGSPLSLECTVEGTSNPNLYWYRQAAGRGLQLLFYSVGIGQISSEVPQNLSASRPQDRQFILSSKKLLLSDSGFYLCAWSGDRGLSGELFFGEGSRLTVL.

The chain recombines TRBV2 with TRBJ1-1; no reliable D call. This CDR3 is built from 14 residues. Germline loops: CDR1 SNHLY, CDR2 FYNNEI. Trimming pared 4 bases from V and 1 base from J, leaving 10 bases between. The CDR3 reads CASSVRRSNTEAFF. In nucleotides, the CDR3 is TGTGCCAGCAGTGTCCGTCGGTCGAACACTGAAGCTTTCTTT. Full variable domain (missing parts from reference TRBV2 and TRBJ1-1): EPEVTQTPSHQVTQMGQEVILRCVPISNHLYFYWYRQILGQKVEFLVSFYNNEISEKSEIFDDQFSVERPDGSNFTLKIRSTKLEDSAMYFCASSVRRSNTEAFFGQGTRLTVV.

This chain joins TRBV6-5 and TRBJ2-7; 7 nucleotides line up with TRBD1. Germline V CDR1 and CDR2: MNHEY, SVGAGI. The CDR3 is 14 residues long. J lost 3 bases, V lost 5 bases, and 7 bases had no gene match. In DNA, the CDR3 is TGTGCCAGCAGTCCCCGACAGGGAGTCTACGAGCAGTACTTC. Translation: CASSPRQGVYEQYF.

This chain connects TRBV2 to TRBJ2-5, with TRBD2 identical over 7 bases. The CDR3 runs 12 residues. Germline V lookup: CDR1 SNHLY, CDR2 FYNNEI. The V and J ends lost 6 bases and 5 bases, in that order; junction bases with no gene match: 3. CDR3 loop: CASRGEGETQYF. The CDR3 DNA reads TGTGCCAGCAGGGGGGAGGGGGAGACCCAGTACTTC. Together with reference TRBV2 and TRBJ2-5, the CDR3 gives the full variable domain: EPEVTQTPSHQVTQMGQEVILRCVPISNHLYFYWYRQILGQKVEFLVSFYNNEISEKSEIFDDQFSVERPDGSNFTLKIRSTKLEDSAMYFCASRGEGETQYFGPGTRLLVL.

The J gene is TRBJ2-1, the V gene TRBV19, with TRBD2 identical over 9 bases. The V and J ends lost 3 bases and 3 bases, in that order; junction bases with no gene match: 3. In germline, CDR1 is LNHDA, CDR2 SQIVND (reference sequence). This CDR3 region has 15 residues. The CDR3 region has the DNA TGTGCCAGTAGTATTAGCGGGGGAATCTACAATGAGCAGTTCTTC. Translation: CASSISGGIYNEQFF. Full variable domain (remainder filled in from reference TRBV19 and TRBJ2-1): DGGITQSPKYLFRKEGQNVTLSCEQNLNHDAMYWYRQDPGQGLRLIYYSQIVNDFQKGDIAEGYSVSREKKESFPLTVTSAQKNPTAFYLCASSISGGIYNEQFFGPGTRLTVL.

As concerns this clone: Germline is not matched at one junction end, which may reflect a read error. The chain joins TRBV7-9 to TRBJ2-6; either TRBD1 or TRBD2 may fit D (5 bases each). The length of the CDR3 is 16 residues. CDR1 and CDR2 (germline): SEHNR, FQNEAQ (reference sequence). CDR3 DNA sequence: TGCGCCAGCAGCCCTTACGAGGGGAGTGGGGCCAACGTCCTGACTTTC. Protein sequence: CASSPYEGSGANVLTF.

The rearrangement links TRBV30 to TRBJ2-3, with D perhaps matching TRBD2 (7 bases). The V gene lost 2 bases and the J gene lost 6 bases, with 12 bases spanning the gap. This CDR3 contains 13 residues. Germline CDR1 and CDR2: GTSNPN and SVGIG (reference sequence). The CDR3 loop reads CAWSLPGGDTQYF. The CDR3 nucleotides are TGTGCCTGGAGTCTCCCGGGGGGCGATACGCAGTATTTT.

This chain joins TRBV6-5 and TRBJ1-3, with D tentatively TRBD1 (5 bases). The germline V and J ends were trimmed by 2 bases and 0 bases, with 11 bases remaining between them. The germline V gene encodes CDR1 MNHEY and CDR2 SVGAGI. The CDR3 has 16 residues. CDR3 loop: CASSYGDGSSGNTIYF. The CDR3 DNA sequence: TGTGCCAGCAGTTACGGGGACGGGAGCTCTGGAAACACCATATATTTT.

The chain has TRBV5-5 and TRBJ1-1; D may be TRBD1 (5 bases). Germline CDR1 reads SGHKS; CDR2 reads YYEKEE (reference sequence). The CDR3 has 13 residues. The V gene lost 2 bases and the J gene lost 4 bases, with 9 bases spanning the gap. CDR3 loop: CASSFQGSTEAFF. DNA of the CDR3: TGTGCCAGCAGCTTTCAGGGTTCCACTGAAGCTTTCTTT.

This chain joins TRBV29-1 and TRBJ2-5, with D unresolved. The V end was cut by 4 bases, the J end by 3 bases, with 12 bases between. This CDR3 has 13 residues. The germline V gene encodes CDR1 SQVTM and CDR2 ANQGSEA. CDR3 region: CSVAFNQKETQYF. CDR3 DNA sequence: TGCAGCGTTGCATTCAATCAAAAAGAGACCCAGTACTTC.

This chain connects TRBV18 to TRBJ2-7; TRBD1 matches 10 bases. This CDR3 spans 14 amino acids. The germline gives CDR1 KGHSH, CDR2 LQKENI. After removal of 3 bases from V and 5 bases from J, the junction contained 4 bases not matched to a gene. Written as DNA, the CDR3 is TGTGCCAGCTCACCCCGACAGGGGGCCCACGAGCAGTACTTC. Translation gives CASSPRQGAHEQYF.

This clone was found a few times. The chain is built from TRBV10-3 and TRBJ1-1; D gene uncertain. The CDR3 is 11 amino acids. Germline V lookup: CDR1 ENHRY, CDR2 SYGVKD. The V end lost 5 bases, the J end lost 0 bases, and 1 base lay between the germline ends. The CDR3 nucleotides are TGTGCCATCAGTATGAACACTGAAGCTTTCTTT. Its translation: CAISMNTEAFF.

V is TRBV9 and J is TRBJ2-1; 10 nucleotides line up with TRBD2. The CDR3 loop spans 15 amino acids. CDR1 and CDR2 from the germline V gene are SGDLS and YYNGEE. J was trimmed by 2 bases and V by 3 bases; bases with no gene match: 2. DNA of the CDR3: TGTGCCAGCAGCGCGAGCGGGGGGGCCTACAATGAGCAGTTCTTC. It codes for CASSASGGAYNEQFF.

This sequence joins TRBV18 and TRBJ1-4, with TRBD1 identical over 8 bases. The CDR3 contains 14 residues. Germline assignment: CDR1 KGHSH and CDR2 LQKENI. V trimming: 3 bases; J trimming: 6 bases; junction bases outside the gene matches: 3. This chain's CDR3 is CASSPRQGYEKLFF. As DNA, the CDR3 is TGTGCCAGCTCACCCCGACAGGGGTATGAAAAACTGTTTTTT.

This chain connects TRBV7-8 to TRBJ1-2; 8 bases are shared with TRBD1. This CDR3 contains 17 residues. Germline CDR1 and CDR2: SGHVS and FQNEAQ. V gave up 1 base and J gave up 3 bases; unmatched junction bases: 10. This chain's CDR3 is CASSLVPPLQGDYGYTF. The CDR3 bases are TGTGCCAGCAGCTTAGTTCCCCCTCTACAGGGGGACTATGGCTACACCTTC.

The V and J genes are TRBV19 and TRBJ2-2, with 8 positions matching TRBD1. V shed 6 bases and J 9 bases; nucleotides not matched to a gene: 9. The CDR3 has 14 residues. CDR1 is LNHDA, CDR2 SQIVND, per germline (reference sequence). The CDR3 nucleotides read TGTGCCAGTAGCCCCGGACAGGGAAAACGGGAGCTGTTTTTT. This sequence encodes CASSPGQGKRELFF. The full variable domain, in which reference TRBV19 and TRBJ2-2 provide the parts outside the CDR3, is DGGITQSPKYLFRKEGQNVTLSCEQNLNHDAMYWYRQDPGQGLRLIYYSQIVNDFQKGDIAEGYSVSREKKESFPLTVTSAQKNPTAFYLCASSPGQGKRELFFGEGSRLTVL.